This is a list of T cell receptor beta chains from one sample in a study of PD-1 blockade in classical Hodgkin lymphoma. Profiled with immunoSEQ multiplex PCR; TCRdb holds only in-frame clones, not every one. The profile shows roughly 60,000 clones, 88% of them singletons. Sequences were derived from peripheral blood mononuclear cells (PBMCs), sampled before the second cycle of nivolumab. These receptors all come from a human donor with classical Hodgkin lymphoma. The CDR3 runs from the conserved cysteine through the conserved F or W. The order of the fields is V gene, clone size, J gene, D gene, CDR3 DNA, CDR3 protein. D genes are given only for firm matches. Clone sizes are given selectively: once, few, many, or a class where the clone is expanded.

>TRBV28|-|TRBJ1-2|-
TGTGCCAGCAGTTTAGGGGGGGGCTACGGATATGGCTACACCTTC
CASSLGGGYGYGYTF
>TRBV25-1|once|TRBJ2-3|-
TGTGCCAGCAGGGGGGCACCAGATACGCAGTATTTT
CASRGAPDTQYF
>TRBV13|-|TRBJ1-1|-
TGTGCCAGCAGCTTAAGGGATTCAGGGAACACTGAAGCTTTCTTT
CASSLRDSGNTEAFF
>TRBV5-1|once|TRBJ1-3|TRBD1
TGCGCCAGCAGCTTGACAGGGGGCGTTGGAAACACCATATATTTT
CASSLTGGVGNTIYF
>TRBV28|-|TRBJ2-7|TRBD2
TGTGCCAGCAGACGCCCGGGACTAGCGGGGGGCTCCTACGAGCAGTACTTC
CASRRPGLAGGSYEQYF
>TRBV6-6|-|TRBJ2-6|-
TGTGCCAGCAGTTACTCGGTCTCTGGGGCCAACGTCCTGACTTTC
CASSYSVSGANVLTF
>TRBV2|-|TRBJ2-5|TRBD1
TGTGCCAGCAGTGCGGACAGGGAAGAGACCCAGTACTTC
CASSADREETQYF
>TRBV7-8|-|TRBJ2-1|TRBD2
TGTGCCAGCATCATAGCGGGGGTAAGAAATGAGCAGTTCTTC
CASIIAGVRNEQFF
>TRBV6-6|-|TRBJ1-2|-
TGTGCCAGCCGGGACAACATTAACTATGGCTACACCTTC
CASRDNINYGYTF
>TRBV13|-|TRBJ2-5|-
TGTGCCAGCAGCTTAGGGCAGGGAGAGACCCAGTACTTC
CASSLGQGETQYF
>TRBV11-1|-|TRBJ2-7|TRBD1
TGTGCCAGCAGCTTAAATCAACCCGGGACAGGGACCTACGAGCAGTACTTC
CASSLNQPGTGTYEQYF
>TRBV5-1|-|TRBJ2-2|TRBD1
TGCGCCAGCAGCCCAACCGGGACAGGGGCCGGGGAGCTGTTTTTT
CASSPTGTGAGELFF
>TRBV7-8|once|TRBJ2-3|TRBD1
TGTGCCAGCAGCTACATAGGTTTCGGGACAGTAGATACGCAGTATTTT
CASSYIGFGTVDTQYF
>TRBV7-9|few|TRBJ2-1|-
TGTGCCAGCAGCCCCTACAATGAGCAGTTCTTC
CASSPYNEQFF
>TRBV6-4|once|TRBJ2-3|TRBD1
TGTGCCAGCAGTGTCACAGGGGGCGACGGCACAGATACGCAGTATTTT
CASSVTGGDGTDTQYF
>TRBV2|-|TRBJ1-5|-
TGTGCCAGCACCTACGGGCAGGAGGGGCCCCAGCATTTT
CASTYGQEGPQHF
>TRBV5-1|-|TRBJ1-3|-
TGCGCCAGCAGCTCAACAGGGTCCTCTGGAAACACCATATATTTT
CASSSTGSSGNTIYF
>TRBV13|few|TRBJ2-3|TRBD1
TGTGCCAGCAGCTTAGGAGGGGACAGGGAAATTGGTACGCAGTATTTT
CASSLGGDREIGTQYF
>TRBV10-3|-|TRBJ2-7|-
TGTGCCATCAGTGAAACCCGATCTCTGGGCGAGCAGTACTTC
CAISETRSLGEQYF
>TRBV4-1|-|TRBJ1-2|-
TGCGCCAGCAGCCAACCAATGAGGGGCTACACCTTC
CASSQPMRGYTF
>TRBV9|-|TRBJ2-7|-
TGTGCCAGCAGCGAATTCCCACTAGACAACTCGCAGGAGCAGTACTTC
CASSEFPLDNSQEQYF
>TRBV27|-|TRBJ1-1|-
TGTGCCAGCAGTTTAGCGGGCGGCCCGAACACTGAAGCTTTCTTT
CASSLAGGPNTEAFF
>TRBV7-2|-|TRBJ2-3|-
TGTGCCAGCAGCTTATCCGGGGGCCCCACAGATACGCAGTATTTT
CASSLSGGPTDTQYF
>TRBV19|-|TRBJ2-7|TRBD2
TGTGCCAGTAGTATTCTTCTAGCGGGGCCCTACGAGCAGTACTTC
CASSILLAGPYEQYF
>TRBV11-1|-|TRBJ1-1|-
TGTGCCAGCAGCCCTGGGAGGACTGAAGCTTTCTTT
CASSPGRTEAFF
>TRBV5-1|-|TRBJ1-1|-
TGCGCCAGCAGCCCTCCAAAGAACACTGAAGCTTTCTTT
CASSPPKNTEAFF
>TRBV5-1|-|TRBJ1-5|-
TGCGCCAGCAGGGCCGGGGAGGGCCAGCCCCAGCATTTT
CASRAGEGQPQHF
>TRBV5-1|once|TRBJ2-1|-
TGCGCCAGCAGCTTGGTCCCTAGTCTAATCGCAGATGAGCAGTTCTTC
CASSLVPSLIADEQFF
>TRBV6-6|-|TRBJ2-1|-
TGTGCCAGCAGTTACCAAGGACCCCTCTACAATGAGCAGTTCTTC
CASSYQGPLYNEQFF
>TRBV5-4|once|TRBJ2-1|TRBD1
TGTGCCAGCAGCCCAGGACAGGGTAGGAATGAGCAGTTCTTC
CASSPGQGRNEQFF
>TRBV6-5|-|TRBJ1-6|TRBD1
TGTGCCAGCAGTGACAGGGGAGAATCACCCCTCCACTTT
CASSDRGESPLHF
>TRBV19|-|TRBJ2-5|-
TGTGCCAGTAGTATCACGGGAAGCCGGCAAGAGACCCAGTACTTC
CASSITGSRQETQYF
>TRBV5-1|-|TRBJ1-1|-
TGCGCCAGCGGGCCGGGAAACCCTAACATGAACACTGAAGCTTTCTTT
CASGPGNPNMNTEAFF
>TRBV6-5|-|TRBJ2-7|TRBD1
TGTGCCAGCAGTTCCTCCGGGACAGGCTCCTACGAGCAGTACTTC
CASSSSGTGSYEQYF
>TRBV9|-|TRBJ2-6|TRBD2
TGTGCCAGCAGCGTAGGGACTAGCGGGGGGGATCACTCTGGGGCCAACGTCCTGACTTTC
CASSVGTSGGDHSGANVLTF
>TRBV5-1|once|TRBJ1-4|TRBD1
TGCGCCAGCAGCCCGGGACAGGGGAATGAAAAATTGTTTTTT
CASSPGQGNEKLFF
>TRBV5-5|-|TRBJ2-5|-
TGTGCCAGCAGCTTGAGAGAAGAGACCCAGTACTTC
CASSLREETQYF